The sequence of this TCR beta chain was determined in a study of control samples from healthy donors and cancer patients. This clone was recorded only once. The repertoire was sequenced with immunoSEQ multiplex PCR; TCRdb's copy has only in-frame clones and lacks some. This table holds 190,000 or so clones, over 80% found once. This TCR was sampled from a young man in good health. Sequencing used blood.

The CDR3 here is CASSPSEALPYEQYF. The CDR3 DNA follows: TGTGCCAGCAGCCCTTCAGAGGCCCTCCCCTACGAGCAGTACTTC. The rearrangement joins TRBV14 to TRBJ2-7; D ambiguous. The CDR3 runs 15 residues. The germline V gene encodes CDR1 SGHDN and CDR2 FVKESK. Trimming pared 4 bases from V and 2 bases from J, leaving 15 bases between.